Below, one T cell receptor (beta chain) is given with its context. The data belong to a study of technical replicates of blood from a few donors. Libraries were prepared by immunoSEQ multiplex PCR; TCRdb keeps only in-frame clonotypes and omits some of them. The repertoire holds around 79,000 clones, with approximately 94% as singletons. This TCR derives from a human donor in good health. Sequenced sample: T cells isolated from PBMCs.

The CDR3 is CASSVGTSGQETQYF. CDR3 DNA: TGTGCCAGCAGCGTCGGGACTAGCGGGCAAGAGACCCAGTACTTC. The V and J genes are TRBV9 and TRBJ2-5, with 12 bases that match TRBD2. V lost 2 bases to trimming and J lost 2 bases; unmatched junction nucleotides: 1. The CDR3 consists of 15 residues. CDR1 and CDR2 from the germline V gene are SGDLS and YYNGEE.